This T cell receptor beta chain was profiled in a study of OX40 agonist ivuxolimab in advanced cancers. Turning to the study itself: Participants averaged approximately 60 years of age (range about 23 to 80) and were approximately 81% male. Prior checkpoint blockade (anti-PD-1, anti-PD-L1 or anti-CTLA-4) was permitted; approximately 41% had it.

Repertoires were generated with immunoSEQ multiplex PCR, while TCRdb's copy carries only in-frame clones and drops some. The sample has 49,000 or so clones, 80% to 90% seen once. Here the sequenced sample was CD4+ or CD8+ T cells sorted from blood, taken in a trial of the OX40 agonist ivuxolimab. The TCR was taken from an adult with an advanced solid tumor such as melanoma, head and neck, liver or kidney cancer.

The CDR3 is CASSQLQGNTGELFF. CDR3 coding DNA: TGTGCCAGTAGTCAACTTCAGGGAAACACCGGGGAGCTGTTTTTT. This chain links TRBV19 with TRBJ2-2, with D perhaps TRBD1 (5 bases). The V and J ends lost 5 bases and 2 bases respectively, with 12 bases between them. The CDR3 loop spans 15 amino acids. Germline loops: CDR1 LNHDA, CDR2 SQIVND (reference sequence).